A selection of T cell receptor beta chains follows, all from one sample in a study of OX40 agonist ivuxolimab in advanced cancers. Here immunoSEQ multiplex PCR was the method, and the copy in TCRdb shows in-frame clones only, minus some. Here the sample spans over 25,000 clones, about 86% being singletons. Material: CD4+ or CD8+ T cells sorted from blood, obtained in a trial of the OX40 agonist ivuxolimab. Source of these receptors: an adult with an advanced solid tumor such as melanoma, head and neck, liver or kidney cancer. Each CDR3 is given without its conserved first and last residue. Fields, in order: CDR3 protein, J gene, V gene.

cdr3_aa: ASSQEGQLYGYT
j_call: TRBJ1-2
v_call: TRBV4-1

cdr3_aa: ASSPEGGAYEQY
j_call: TRBJ2-7
v_call: TRBV5-1

cdr3_aa: ASRREVDTGELF
j_call: TRBJ2-2
v_call: TRBV7-8

cdr3_aa: ACITANYGYT
j_call: TRBJ1-2
v_call: TRBV30

cdr3_aa: AWSADYFNNQPQH
j_call: TRBJ1-5
v_call: TRBV30

cdr3_aa: ASSFVSQGYEQY
j_call: TRBJ2-7
v_call: TRBV28

cdr3_aa: ASSYPIVGYNEQF
j_call: TRBJ2-1
v_call: TRBV6-6

cdr3_aa: ASSRTGVTYEQY
j_call: TRBJ2-7
v_call: TRBV27

cdr3_aa: ASVRGRENTGELF
j_call: TRBJ2-2
v_call: TRBV19

cdr3_aa: ASSKPRDRAHQPQH
j_call: TRBJ1-5
v_call: TRBV21-1

cdr3_aa: ASSPGRMLNTEAF
j_call: TRBJ1-1
v_call: TRBV5-6

cdr3_aa: ASSFGTRRGSVQETQY
j_call: TRBJ2-5
v_call: TRBV7-2

cdr3_aa: ASSLFDSNQPQH
j_call: TRBJ1-5
v_call: TRBV7-9

cdr3_aa: ASNAYNQPQH
j_call: TRBJ1-5
v_call: TRBV27

cdr3_aa: ASSWSGDNSPLH
j_call: TRBJ1-6
v_call: TRBV11-2

cdr3_aa: ASSPPGDNEQF
j_call: TRBJ2-1
v_call: TRBV28

cdr3_aa: ASSLGTGETGELF
j_call: TRBJ2-2
v_call: TRBV7-9

cdr3_aa: ASSLSGGPGDTQY
j_call: TRBJ2-3
v_call: TRBV5-1

cdr3_aa: ASSMYRDRAYGTGELF
j_call: TRBJ2-2
v_call: TRBV11-3

cdr3_aa: ASSDGGSSYEQY
j_call: TRBJ2-7
v_call: TRBV2

cdr3_aa: ASSPQWGANEKLF
j_call: TRBJ1-4
v_call: TRBV11-2

cdr3_aa: AYAGPESYNEQF
j_call: TRBJ2-1
v_call: TRBV30

cdr3_aa: ASGPRGYGYT
j_call: TRBJ1-2
v_call: TRBV12-5

cdr3_aa: ASSTGSPDTQY
j_call: TRBJ2-3
v_call: TRBV27

cdr3_aa: ATLRDTIPPLH
j_call: TRBJ1-6
v_call: TRBV28